This TCR beta chain was retrieved from a study of cytomegalovirus exposure and HLA in healthy donors. Study background: Among 150 million to 200 million T cells, an earlier analysis found around 100 million unique TCR beta sequences.

Comment on this clone: Its specificity is not known.

This CDR3 has 13 residues. The germline gives CDR1 SNHLY, CDR2 FYNNEI. V lost 2 bases and J lost 12, with 14 bases in between. General study results and limits: An analysis that was carried out later associated fewer than 20,000 TCR beta sequences with HLA alleles at 0.05 false discovery rate.

PCR used 60 Vbeta primers and 13 Jbeta primers. Clones were read by immunoSEQ multiplex PCR, and TCRdb kept only the in-frame ones, dropping some. This table holds 90,000 to 150,000 clones, roughly 78% found once. The sequencing sample was made of PBMCs. The sequence was obtained from a woman aged 25 to 45 in good health and CMV-seropositive. The V call is TRBV2, the J call TRBJ2-1; tentative D call: TRBD2 (6 bases). The CDR3 nucleotides read TGTGCCAGCAGTGAATATTGGGGGGATGGGCAGTTCTTC. This codes for CASSEYWGDGQFF.